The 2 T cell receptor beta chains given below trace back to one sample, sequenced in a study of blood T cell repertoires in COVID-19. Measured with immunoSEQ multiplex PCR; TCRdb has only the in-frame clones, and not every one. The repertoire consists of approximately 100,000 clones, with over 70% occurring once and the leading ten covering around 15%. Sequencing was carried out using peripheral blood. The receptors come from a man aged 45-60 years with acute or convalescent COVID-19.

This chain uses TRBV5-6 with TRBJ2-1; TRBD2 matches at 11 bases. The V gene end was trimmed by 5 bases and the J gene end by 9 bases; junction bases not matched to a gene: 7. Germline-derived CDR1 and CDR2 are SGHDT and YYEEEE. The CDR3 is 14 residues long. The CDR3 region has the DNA TGTGCCAGCAGACATAGCGGGAGGGCCATTGAGCAGTTCTTC. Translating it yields CASRHSGRAIEQFF. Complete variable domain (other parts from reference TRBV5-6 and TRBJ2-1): DAGVTQSPTHLIKTRGQQVTLRCSPKSGHDTVSWYQQALGQGPQFIFQYYEEEERQRGNFPDRFSGHQFPNYSSELNVNALLLGDSALYLCASRHSGRAIEQFFGPGTRLTVL.

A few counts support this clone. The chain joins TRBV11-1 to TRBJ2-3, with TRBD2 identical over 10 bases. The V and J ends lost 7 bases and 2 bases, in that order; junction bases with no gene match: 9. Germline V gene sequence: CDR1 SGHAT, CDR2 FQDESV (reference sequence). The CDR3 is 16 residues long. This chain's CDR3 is CASKGRTSGPTDTQYF. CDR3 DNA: TGTGCCAGCAAAGGGCGGACTAGCGGCCCCACAGATACGCAGTATTTT. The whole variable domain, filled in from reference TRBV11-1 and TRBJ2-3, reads EAEVAQSPRYKITEKSQAVAFWCDPISGHATLYWYRQILGQGPELLVQFQDESVVDDSQLPKDRFSAERLKGVDSTLKIQPAELGDSAMYLCASKGRTSGPTDTQYFGPGTRLTVL.